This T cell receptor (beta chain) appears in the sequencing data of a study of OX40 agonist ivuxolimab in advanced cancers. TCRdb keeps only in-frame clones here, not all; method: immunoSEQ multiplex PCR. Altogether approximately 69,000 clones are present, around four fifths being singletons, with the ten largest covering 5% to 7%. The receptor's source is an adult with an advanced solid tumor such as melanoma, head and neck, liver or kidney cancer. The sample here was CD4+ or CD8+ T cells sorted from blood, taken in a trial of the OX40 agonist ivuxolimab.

This chain's CDR3 is CASSVSGRYQETQYF. In nucleotides, the CDR3 is TGTGCCAGCAGCGTTTCTGGGCGCTACCAAGAGACCCAGTACTTC. The chain joins TRBV9 to TRBJ2-5; D is undetermined. CDR3 length equals 15 residues. Germline CDR1 and CDR2: SGDLS and YYNGEE. The V end lost 2 bases, the J end lost 0 bases, and 11 bases lay between the germline ends.